These 28 T cell receptor beta chains share one sample of origin, sequenced in a study of early T cells in non-severe SARS-CoV-2 infection. TCRdb reprocessed the 5' RACE reads with MiXCR, giving one entry per CDR3 protein. The table shows more than 75,000 distinct CDR3 sequences, with around 13% occurring only once. Material: whole blood. The receptor set was obtained from an adult who was a healthcare worker with PCR-confirmed SARS-CoV-2 infection or an uninfected control (not recorded which).

There are many counts of this clonotype. The rearrangement uses TRBV25-1 and TRBJ1-4; D not resolved. Trimming removed 2 bases from V and 2 bases from J, with 6 bases in between. Germline values: CDR1 MGHDK, CDR2 SYGVNS. The CDR3 has 14 residues. The CDR3 loop is CASSELGTNEKLFF. The CDR3 DNA follows: TGTGCCAGCAGTGAACTAGGGACTAATGAAAAACTGTTTTTT.

This clonotype was detected ten times or more. The chain combines TRBV6-5 with TRBJ1-1; D remains ambiguous. CDR1 MNHEY and CDR2 SVGAGI come from the germline V gene. The CDR3 is 12 residues long. The V end was cut by 6 bases, the J end by 5 bases, with 10 bases between. CDR3 bases: TGTGCCAGCAGACCTGGAGGTACTGAAGCTTTCTTT. It codes for CASRPGGTEAFF.

This rearrangement joins TRBV6-2 or TRBV6-3 to TRBJ2-3, with 8 bases matching TRBD2. Germline CDR1 reads MNHEY; CDR2 reads SVGEGT. This CDR3 region has 12 residues. CDR3 sequence: CCSGSRTDTQYF. For the CDR3, the DNA is TGTTGCAGCGGGAGTAGGACAGATACGCAGTATTTT.

This clonotype was seen many times. The chain recombines TRBV6-6 with TRBJ1-1; D uncertain. With 0 bases removed from V and 8 bases from J, the gap between germline ends came to 4 bases. The length of the CDR3 is 11 residues. In germline, CDR1 is MNHNY, CDR2 SVGAGI (reference sequence). In DNA, the CDR3 is TGTGCCAGCAGTTACTCTTCAGAAGCTTTCTTT. Translation gives CASSYSSEAFF.

V usage is TRBV28 and J usage is TRBJ2-7; no definite D call. CDR3 length: 17 amino acids. The V and J ends lost 3 bases and 4 bases respectively, with 22 bases between them. Germline assignment: CDR1 MDHEN and CDR2 SYDVKM. In nucleotides, the CDR3 is TGTGCCAGCAGTTTCGGTCTGACGAATCCGCTTGATTACGAGCAGTACTTC. Encoded protein: CASSFGLTNPLDYEQYF.

This clonotype has a count of ten or more. The CDR3 region has the DNA TGTGCCAGCAACCTCCAGGGGAAAGGGTCACCCCTCCACTTT. Translation gives CASNLQGKGSPLHF. The chain combines TRBV12-3 or TRBV12-4 with TRBJ1-6; D is possibly TRBD1 (6 bases). Trimming left V 7 bases short and J 10 bases short, with 17 bases between. The CDR3 totals 14 residues.

This clonotype was counted a few times. This chain connects TRBV27 to TRBJ2-2; D may be TRBD1 (6 bases). V was shortened by 2 bases and J by 4 bases, with 20 bases between the two germline ends. Germline values: CDR1 MNHEY, CDR2 SMNVEV (reference sequence). The CDR3 covers 18 residues. CDR3 region: CASSLIQGRVRVTGELFF. The CDR3 bases are TGTGCCAGCAGTTTAATACAGGGCCGTGTCAGAGTCACCGGGGAGCTGTTTTTT.

In this sample, this clonotype turned up a few times. This chain uses TRBV7-9 with TRBJ2-3, with 7 bases fitting TRBD2. This CDR3 is 14 amino acids long. Trimming at V came to 3 bases and at J to 6 bases, leaving 6 bases not matched to a gene. Germline CDR1 SEHNR, CDR2 FQNEAQ (reference sequence). CDR3 amino acids: CASSLASGTDTQYF. The CDR3 DNA sequence: TGTGCCAGCAGCTTGGCCAGCGGGACCGATACGCAGTATTTT.

This clonotype was observed many times. CDR3 amino acids: CSVEAQAMNEQFF. The CDR3 DNA sequence: TGCAGCGTTGAGGCACAAGCGATGAATGAGCAGTTCTTC. This chain joins TRBV29-1 and TRBJ2-1, with no clear D. The CDR3 is 13 residues long. The V end lost 3 bases, the J end lost 7 bases, and 13 bases lay between the germline ends. Per germline, CDR1 SQVTM and CDR2 ANQGSEA.

Only a few counts were recorded for this clonotype. The V gene is TRBV9, the J gene TRBJ2-2; D may be TRBD2 (6 bases). Germline V lookup: CDR1 SGDLS, CDR2 YYNGEE. This CDR3 region has 15 residues. Trimming cost V 4 bases and J 5 bases, with 15 bases left between them. CDR3 residues: CASSIDGSRTGELFF. The CDR3, as DNA: TGTGCCAGCAGCATCGACGGGAGTCGGACCGGGGAGCTGTTTTTT.

This clonotype was seen a handful of times. The chain employs TRBV5-1 and TRBJ2-1, with D possibly matching TRBD1 (5 bases). Looked up from germline, CDR1 is SGHRS and CDR2 is YFSETQ. Between the trimmed V and J ends, which lost 1 base and 9 bases, there was a span of 14 bases. The length of the CDR3 is 14 residues. The CDR3 is CASSLWQGLSEQFF. The CDR3 DNA reads TGCGCCAGCAGCTTGTGGCAGGGATTAAGTGAGCAGTTCTTC.

Many counts were recorded for this clonotype. This chain joins TRBV4-2 and TRBJ2-2; weak D call: TRBD1 (6 bases). CDR3 length equals 14 residues. The germline CDR1 and CDR2 sequences are LGHNA and YNFKEQ. Trimming pared 7 bases from V and 4 bases from J, leaving 13 bases between. The CDR3: CASTSGQFTGELFF. The CDR3 DNA reads as TGTGCCAGCACCTCAGGACAGTTCACCGGGGAGCTGTTTTTT.

V and J are TRBV3-1 and TRBJ2-5; 9 nucleotides align to TRBD2. In germline, CDR1 is LGHDT, CDR2 YNNKEL (reference sequence). The CDR3 extends over 12 amino acids. J was trimmed by 13 bases and V by 4 bases; bases with no gene match: 7. The CDR3 bases are TGTGCCAGCAGCCCTAAAGGGACTAGCCTGTACTTC. This sequence encodes CASSPKGTSLYF.

The chain couples TRBV20-1 to TRBJ1-5; no reliable D call. V was shortened by 2 bases and J by 7 bases, with 24 bases between the two germline ends. The CDR3 has 17 amino acids. In germline, CDR1 is DFQATT, CDR2 SNEGSKA (reference sequence). The CDR3: CSARPISRTQSGQPQHF. CDR3 DNA: TGCAGTGCTAGACCCATATCCCGAACTCAGTCGGGCCAGCCCCAGCATTTT.

Details on this clonotype: A junction end diverges from the germline sequence, so it may reflect a read error. The V and J genes are TRBV7-6 and TRBJ2-3; 9 nucleotides match TRBD1. The germline V gene encodes CDR1 SGHVS and CDR2 FNYEAQ. This CDR3 contains 16 residues. CDR3 protein: CANSIWTGASTDTQYF. In nucleotides, the CDR3 is TGTGCCAACAGCATCTGGACAGGGGCAAGCACAGATACGCAGTATTTT.

This clonotype was picked up a small number of times. The chain is built from TRBV5-1 and TRBJ2-7; 7 bases map to TRBD2. V lost 3 bases and J lost 3; bases outside the gene matches: 12. Germline loops: CDR1 SGHRS, CDR2 YFSETQ. CDR3 length: 16 amino acids. The CDR3 DNA follows: TGCGCCAGCAGCTCCGTAGGGGAGGGCCATCTCTACGAGCAGTACTTC. Amino acid sequence: CASSSVGEGHLYEQYF.

A few counts support this clonotype. This chain links TRBV5-1 with TRBJ1-1; the match to TRBD1 covers 8 bases. The ends lost 5 bases at V and 6 bases at J; junction bases unmatched: 9. Germline V CDR1 and CDR2: SGHRS, YFSETQ. CDR3 length: 14 residues. CDR3 sequence reads: CASRSDRADSEAFF. Written as DNA, the CDR3 is TGCGCCAGCAGGTCGGACAGGGCGGACTCTGAAGCTTTCTTT.

The chain carries TRBV6-6 and TRBJ1-1; D gene ambiguous. V was pared by 0 bases and J by 1 base, with 15 bases between. This CDR3 contains 17 residues. CDR1 and CDR2 from the germline V gene are MNHNY and SVGAGI (reference sequence). CDR3 sequence: CASSYSVEWRRNTEAFF. DNA for the CDR3: TGTGCCAGCAGTTACTCAGTCGAGTGGAGGAGGAACACTGAAGCTTTCTTT.

The CDR3: CASSRTGSSYEQYF. CDR3 nucleotides: TGTGCCAGCAGTCGGACAGGGTCTAGCTACGAGCAGTACTTC. This rearrangement joins TRBV7-9 to TRBJ2-7; 8 bases line up with TRBD1. CDR1 is SEHNR, CDR2 FQNEAQ, per germline (reference sequence). This CDR3 spans 14 amino acids. With 6 bases clipped from V and 3 bases from J, the junction kept 7 bases outside the gene matches.

There are many counts of this clonotype. The genes are TRBV20-1 and TRBJ2-3, with a tentative D call TRBD2 (6 bases). Germline V gives CDR1 DFQATT, CDR2 SNEGSKA (reference sequence). The CDR3 is made up of 14 amino acids. V lost 0 bases to trimming and J lost 5 bases, with 12 bases between them. CDR3 bases: TGCAGTGCTAGAGATCCGGGAGAAGGAGATACGCAGTATTTT. Residues: CSARDPGEGDTQYF.

This clonotype has a handful of counts. The CDR3 sequence: CSARDLGISYNEQFF. CDR3 in DNA: TGCAGTGCTAGAGATCTGGGGATATCCTACAATGAGCAGTTCTTC. The rearrangement joins TRBV20-1 to TRBJ2-1; D is undetermined. V dropped 0 bases and J dropped 1 base, with 10 bases sitting between them. Germline V gives CDR1 DFQATT, CDR2 SNEGSKA (reference sequence). The CDR3 runs to 15 residues.

The sample holds many counts of this clonotype. This chain connects TRBV7-8 to TRBJ1-5; weak D call: TRBD1 (6 bases). The germline V gene has CDR1 SGHVS and CDR2 FQNEAQ. The CDR3 contains 16 residues. Trimming pared 2 bases from V and 4 bases from J, leaving 15 bases between. The CDR3 bases are TGTGCCAGCAGCTTAATGGGCAGGGGTAGGAATCAGCCCCAGCATTTT. Its protein product is CASSLMGRGRNQPQHF.

V and J are TRBV7-9 and TRBJ1-1; D call uncertain. Germline V gene sequence: CDR1 SEHNR, CDR2 FQNEAQ (reference sequence). V lost 5 bases and J lost 3, with 10 bases in between. The length of the CDR3 is 13 residues. CDR3 sequence: CASSPGQDTEAFF. The DNA for the CDR3 is TGTGCCAGCAGCCCTGGTCAGGACACTGAAGCTTTCTTT.

The V call is TRBV20-1, the J call TRBJ2-3; TRBD2 matches 11 bases. The V gene end was trimmed by 0 bases and the J gene end by 3 bases; junction bases not matched to a gene: 5. This CDR3 contains 16 residues. CDR1 and CDR2 from the germline V gene are DFQATT and SNEGSKA (reference sequence). CDR3 DNA sequence: TGCAGTGCTAGAGACTTAGCGGGAGGGGAAACAGATACGCAGTATTTT. Its protein is CSARDLAGGETDTQYF.

This clonotype turned up a few times. V usage is TRBV19 and J usage is TRBJ2-1; unclear D gene. CDR3 size: 15 residues. CDR1 and CDR2 (germline): LNHDA, SQIVND (reference sequence). The V and J ends lost 4 bases and 4 bases respectively, with 14 bases between them. Here the CDR3 DNA reads TGTGCCAGTAGTAGGTCCACCTCTACATACAATGAGCAGTTCTTC. Translation: CASSRSTSTYNEQFF.

The table lists this clonotype with many counts. V and J are TRBV7-7 and TRBJ2-7, with TRBD1 matching over 7 bases. Trimming cost V 1 base and J 6 bases; bases outside gene matches: 12. Germline-derived CDR1 and CDR2 are SSHAT and FNYEAQ (reference sequence). This CDR3 has 16 residues. CDR3 sequence reads: CASSLVGSGGAVEQYF. CDR3 coding DNA: TGTGCCAGCAGCTTAGTGGGGTCAGGGGGAGCGGTCGAGCAGTACTTC.

This clonotype was recorded a few times. The chain carries TRBV9 and TRBJ2-7, with D perhaps TRBD2 (6 bases). Deletions cut 5 bases from V and 0 bases from J, with 18 bases between. CDR1 is SGDLS and CDR2 is YYNGEE in the germline V gene. The CDR3 contains 16 residues. The CDR3 bases are TGTGCCAGCAGTGCCCCCCGGGACTCGAGCTCCTACGAGCAGTACTTC. Its protein is CASSAPRDSSSYEQYF.

The chain carries TRBV25-1 and TRBJ2-3; 7 nucleotides agree with TRBD1. Germline V gives CDR1 MGHDK, CDR2 SYGVNS. J lost 5 bases, V lost 4 bases, and 3 bases had no gene match. CDR3 size: 13 residues. The CDR3 protein is CASSARGRDTQYF. The CDR3 nucleotides are TGTGCCAGCAGTGCCAGGGGGAGAGATACGCAGTATTTT.